This passage covers 28 T cell receptor beta chains from one sample sequenced in a study of blood T cell repertoires in COVID-19. Some clones are missing from TCRdb's copy, which holds only in-frame ones; the method was immunoSEQ multiplex PCR. The repertoire holds 200,000 to 250,000 clones, 70% to 85% seen once, with 3% to 4% in the top ten. The sequenced sample consisted of PBMCs or T cells enriched from blood (not recorded which). The receptors originated from a woman aged 55-70 years who had recovered from COVID-19.

The chain uses TRBV12-3 or TRBV12-4 and TRBJ1-3, with unresolved D. V gave up 6 bases and J gave up 4 bases, with 10 bases separating them. This CDR3 comprises 13 residues. The CDR3 reads CASRSSGGNTIYF. CDR3 bases: TGTGCCAGCAGGTCGTCGGGGGGAAACACCATATATTTT.

V is TRBV12-3 or TRBV12-4 and J is TRBJ1-2; possibly TRBD1 for D (6 bases). There are 13 residues in the CDR3. Deletions cut 5 bases from V and 4 bases from J, with 11 bases between. The chain's CDR3 is CASSPMDSYGYTF. The CDR3 DNA sequence: TGTGCCAGCAGTCCGATGGACAGCTATGGCTACACCTTC.

This chain connects TRBV4-1 to TRBJ2-7; 11 nucleotides align to TRBD2. Germline-derived CDR1 and CDR2 are MGHRA and YSYEKL. Trimming removed 3 bases from V and 7 bases from J; junction bases left unmatched: 5. This CDR3 is built from 14 residues. DNA for the CDR3: TGCGCCAGCAGCCATCCCCTAGCGGGAGGTGAGCAGTACTTC. Translated: CASSHPLAGGEQYF.

This clone was counted between two and nine times. The V gene is TRBV27, the J gene TRBJ1-6; the D is unclear. V was pared by 0 bases and J by 7 bases, with 10 bases between. This CDR3 spans 15 amino acids. In germline, CDR1 is MNHEY, CDR2 SMNVEV (reference sequence). CDR3 nucleotide sequence: TGTGCCAGCAGTTTATCGAGGGCGGCCAATTCACCCCTCCACTTT. It codes for CASSLSRAANSPLHF.

The chain has TRBV7-6 and TRBJ2-7, with a tentative D call TRBD2 (5 bases). The CDR3 runs to 15 residues. In germline, CDR1 is SGHVS, CDR2 FNYEAQ. V lost 1 base and J lost 1, with 11 bases in between. The CDR3 DNA is TGTGCCAGCAGCTTAGGCCGGGGAATTTCCTACGAGCAGTACTTC. It encodes CASSLGRGISYEQYF.

The V and J genes are TRBV10-3 and TRBJ1-1; D perhaps matches TRBD1 (6 bases). This CDR3 spans 13 amino acids. Per the germline V gene, CDR1 is ENHRY and CDR2 is SYGVKD. V lost 0 bases to trimming and J lost 8 bases, with 10 bases between them. CDR3 sequence reads: CAISESGTREAFF. Here the CDR3 DNA reads TGTGCCATCAGTGAGTCTGGGACACGGGAAGCTTTCTTT.

In its sample, this clone was seen a few times. The chain uses TRBV7-2 and TRBJ2-7; D not resolved. This CDR3 has 12 amino acids. Per germline, CDR1 SGHTA and CDR2 FQGNSA. The V gene lost 4 bases and the J gene lost 6 bases, with 10 bases spanning the gap. The CDR3 is CASSSGPLEQYF. In DNA form, the CDR3 reads TGTGCCAGCAGCTCTGGCCCCCTCGAGCAGTACTTC.

This chain uses TRBV12-3 or TRBV12-4 with TRBJ1-2; D remains unclear. The length of the CDR3 is 12 residues. Trimming took 7 bases from V and 8 from J, leaving 14 bases between them. CDR3 DNA sequence: TGTGCCAGCACCCGAAGCCGCGGGGGCTACACCTTC. This sequence encodes CASTRSRGGYTF.

This clone was picked up one time. The V gene is TRBV29-1, the J gene TRBJ2-3; 9 bases agree with TRBD1. Germline CDR1 reads SQVTM; CDR2 reads ANQGSEA. V gave up 6 bases and J gave up 4 bases; unmatched junction bases: 2. The CDR3 has 12 amino acids. The DNA for the CDR3 is TGCAGCGTGGGACAGGGCCCAGATACGCAGTATTTT. Amino acid sequence: CSVGQGPDTQYF.

The chain uses TRBV6-6 and TRBJ2-3; weak D call: TRBD2 (6 bases). Germline assignment: CDR1 MNHNY and CDR2 SVGAGI (reference sequence). Trimming cost V 6 bases and J 4 bases, with 11 bases left between them. CDR3 size: 13 residues. The CDR3 region has the DNA TGTGCCAGCAGGGACCCGGGGGCAGATACGCAGTATTTT. Translated: CASRDPGADTQYF.

The gene calls are TRBV19 and TRBJ2-7, with 9 nucleotides matching TRBD1. This CDR3 contains 15 residues. Trimming removed 4 bases from V and 4 bases from J; junction bases left unmatched: 8. The germline V gene encodes CDR1 LNHDA and CDR2 SQIVND (reference sequence). CDR3 sequence reads: CASSTIRQGEYEQYF. CDR3 sequence (DNA): TGTGCCAGTAGTACCATAAGACAGGGGGAGTACGAGCAGTACTTC. The whole variable domain, filled in from reference TRBV19 and TRBJ2-7, reads DGGITQSPKYLFRKEGQNVTLSCEQNLNHDAMYWYRQDPGQGLRLIYYSQIVNDFQKGDIAEGYSVSREKKESFPLTVTSAQKNPTAFYLCASSTIRQGEYEQYFGPGTRLTVT.

The chain is built from TRBV7-9 and TRBJ2-1, with unresolved D. The CDR3 covers 14 residues. Germline V gene sequence: CDR1 SEHNR, CDR2 FQNEAQ (reference sequence). The ends were cut back, 0 bases at V and 6 bases at J, with 9 bases in the middle. The DNA for the CDR3 is TGTGCCAGCAGCTTAGCGGGCCAGCCCAATGAGCAGTTCTTC. Its protein is CASSLAGQPNEQFF.

The chain links TRBV18 to TRBJ2-5, with D possibly being TRBD1 (5 bases). CDR1 is KGHSH, CDR2 LQKENI, per germline. V was pared by 0 bases and J by 0 bases, with 11 bases between. CDR3 length equals 16 residues. Here the CDR3 reads CASSPPPRGYQETQYF. In nucleotides, the CDR3 is TGTGCCAGCTCACCACCCCCAAGGGGATACCAAGAGACCCAGTACTTC.

V usage is TRBV3-1 (or the pseudogene TRBV3-2) and J usage is TRBJ2-7, with 14 bases matching TRBD2. V lost 1 base, J lost 3 bases, and 2 bases stayed unmatched. The germline V gene has CDR1 LGHDT and CDR2 YNNKEL (reference sequence). There are 16 residues in the CDR3. Here the CDR3 DNA reads TGTGCCAGCAGCCAAGGGGGGACTAGCGGGGGCTACGAGCAGTACTTC. Translating gives CASSQGGTSGGYEQYF.

This chain joins TRBV6-5 and TRBJ2-5; TRBD2 matches 9 bases. The germline V gene encodes CDR1 MNHEY and CDR2 SVGAGI. V trimming: 8 bases; J trimming: 6 bases; junction bases outside the gene matches: 7. This CDR3 is 13 amino acids long. The CDR3 bases are TGTGCCAGCGGGCGGGGGGGCCATCAGACCCAGTACTTC. Its translation: CASGRGGHQTQYF.

The rearrangement joins TRBV7-9 to TRBJ1-3; D is possibly TRBD1 (6 bases). Germline V gives CDR1 SEHNR, CDR2 FQNEAQ (reference sequence). V was clipped by 10 bases and J by 2 bases, with 15 bases between them. This CDR3 comprises 14 residues. Here the CDR3 DNA reads TGTGCCACCACAGGGTCGGGGGCTGGAAACACCATATATTTT. It codes for CATTGSGAGNTIYF.

Only one count was recorded for this clone. The V and J genes are TRBV5-1 and TRBJ1-4, with TRBD1 identical over 7 bases. Looked up from germline, CDR1 is SGHRS and CDR2 is YFSETQ. Unmatched junction bases numbered 4, after V lost 3 bases and J lost 2 bases. The CDR3 is made up of 15 amino acids. CDR3 loop: CASSWGTETNEKLFF. The CDR3 DNA reads TGCGCCAGCAGCTGGGGGACAGAGACTAATGAAAAACTGTTTTTT.

The J gene is TRBJ2-1, the V gene TRBV12-5; D gene uncertain. V was cut by 0 bases and J by 6 bases, with 9 bases left in between. CDR3 length equals 14 residues. Germline values: CDR1 LGHNT, CDR2 FRNRAP. The CDR3 reads CASGLVLSSNEQFF. CDR3 nucleotide sequence: TGTGCTAGTGGTTTGGTACTGTCAAGCAATGAGCAGTTCTTC. Combining the CDR3 with reference TRBV12-5 and TRBJ2-1 gives the whole variable domain DARVTQTPRHKVTEMGQEVTMRCQPILGHNTVFWYRQTMMQGLELLAYFRNRAPLDDSGMPKDRFSAEMPDATLATLKIQPSEPRDSAVYFCASGLVLSSNEQFFGPGTRLTVL.

This clone was seen once. The chain recombines TRBV7-2 with TRBJ1-5; 8 bases match TRBD1. V shed 1 base, J shed 7 bases, and the junction held 3 bases outside the gene matches. Germline V gives CDR1 SGHTA, CDR2 FQGNSA. The CDR3 runs 14 residues. CDR3 coding DNA: TGTGCCAGCAGCTTAGAACGGGACAGGCAGCCCCAGCATTTT. Its translation is CASSLERDRQPQHF.

The chain recombines TRBV7-9 with TRBJ1-6, with TRBD1 as a possible D gene (5 bases). CDR1 is SEHNR, CDR2 FQNEAQ, per germline (reference sequence). This CDR3 has 15 residues. V was clipped by 1 base and J by 4 bases, with 8 bases between them. CDR3 region: CASSLEPGYNSPLHF. The DNA of the CDR3 is TGTGCCAGCAGCTTAGAGCCAGGGTATAATTCACCCCTCCACTTT.

This chain uses TRBV7-2 with TRBJ2-3; 7 bases line up with TRBD2. The CDR3 loop spans 16 amino acids. J lost 2 bases, V lost 2 bases, and 7 bases had no gene match. Germline V CDR1 and CDR2: SGHTA, FQGNSA. This CDR3 reads CASSLRGLLVTDTQYF. DNA for the CDR3: TGTGCCAGCAGCTTACGGGGACTACTTGTCACAGATACGCAGTATTTT.

This chain joins TRBV4-2 and TRBJ1-1; the D gene is possibly TRBD1 (6 bases). Trimming removed 3 bases from V and 8 bases from J, with 16 bases in between. The germline V gene has CDR1 LGHNA and CDR2 YNFKEQ. This CDR3 spans 14 amino acids. CDR3 residues: CASSQPRDMEEAFF. In DNA form, the CDR3 reads TGTGCCAGCAGCCAGCCCCGGGACATGGAAGAAGCTTTCTTT.

The genes are TRBV6-5 and TRBJ1-4, with D hard to call. Germline lookup yields CDR1 MNHEY and CDR2 SVGAGI. This CDR3 has 16 amino acids. V was shortened by 2 bases and J by 8 bases, with 18 bases between the two germline ends. The CDR3 is CASSYPGGGVGEKLFF. CDR3 bases: TGTGCCAGCAGTTACCCCGGAGGCGGGGTGGGAGAAAAACTGTTTTTT.

J is TRBJ1-1 and V is TRBV19; 7 bases match TRBD1. V lost 2 bases to trimming and J lost 0 bases; unmatched junction nucleotides: 0. Per the germline V gene, CDR1 is LNHDA and CDR2 is SQIVND (reference sequence). The length of the CDR3 is 14 residues. The CDR3 spells CASSITGVNTEAFF. DNA for the CDR3: TGTGCCAGTAGTATAACAGGGGTGAACACTGAAGCTTTCTTT.

CDR3 sequence reads: CASTQDRNRYNSPLHF. In DNA form, the CDR3 reads TGTGCCAGTACTCAGGACAGAAATCGTTATAATTCACCCCTCCACTTT. The rearrangement uses TRBV19 and TRBJ1-6, with D perhaps matching TRBD1 (6 bases). This CDR3 has 16 residues. Looked up from germline, CDR1 is LNHDA and CDR2 is SQIVND (reference sequence). V lost 7 bases and J lost 4, with 17 bases in between.

About this clone: Mismatch with germline at one junction end may stem from a read error. V and J are TRBV4-2 and TRBJ1-1; D unclear. Germline V gene sequence: CDR1 LGHNA, CDR2 YNFKEQ. The CDR3 sequence is 16 residues long. Here the CDR3 reads CASTQAGLGVRTEAFF. CDR3 sequence (DNA): TGTGCCAGCACCCAAGCCGGGTTAGGTGTAAGGACTGAAGCTTTCTTT.

This chain joins TRBV5-1 and TRBJ2-1; 11 bases align to TRBD2. The CDR3 is 16 amino acids. Trimming removed 3 bases from V and 5 bases from J; junction bases left unmatched: 7. The germline V gene has CDR1 SGHRS and CDR2 YFSETQ. This chain's CDR3 is CASSWALAGGDNEQFF. The CDR3 bases are TGCGCCAGCAGCTGGGCGTTAGCGGGAGGGGACAATGAGCAGTTCTTC.

This clone was counted a few times. V usage is TRBV6-2 or TRBV6-3 and J usage is TRBJ1-2, with D possibly matching TRBD1 (5 bases). Germline V lookup: CDR1 MNHEY, CDR2 SVGEGT. The CDR3 is 13 amino acids. The V end was cut by 2 bases, the J end by 3 bases, with 7 bases between. This CDR3 is CASSYGGDYGYTF. CDR3 in DNA: TGTGCCAGCAGTTACGGGGGGGACTATGGCTACACCTTC.